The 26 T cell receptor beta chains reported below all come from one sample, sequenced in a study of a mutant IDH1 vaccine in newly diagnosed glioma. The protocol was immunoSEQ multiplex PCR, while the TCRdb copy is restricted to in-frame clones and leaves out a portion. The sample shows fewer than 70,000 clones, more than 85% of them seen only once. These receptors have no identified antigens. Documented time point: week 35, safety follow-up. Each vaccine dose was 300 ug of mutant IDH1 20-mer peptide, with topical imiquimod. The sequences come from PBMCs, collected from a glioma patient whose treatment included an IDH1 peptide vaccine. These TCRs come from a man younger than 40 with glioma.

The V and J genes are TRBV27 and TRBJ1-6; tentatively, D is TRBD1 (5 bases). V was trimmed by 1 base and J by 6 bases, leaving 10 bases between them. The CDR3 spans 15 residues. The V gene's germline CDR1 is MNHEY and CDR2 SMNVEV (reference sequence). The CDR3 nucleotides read TGTGCCAGCAGTTTATTTCCTGGGACTAATTCACCCCTCCACTTT. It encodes CASSLFPGTNSPLHF.

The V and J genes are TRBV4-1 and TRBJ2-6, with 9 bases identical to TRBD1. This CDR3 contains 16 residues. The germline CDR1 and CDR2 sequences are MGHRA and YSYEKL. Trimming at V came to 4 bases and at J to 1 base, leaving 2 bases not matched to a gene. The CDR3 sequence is CASSLGQGSGANVLTF. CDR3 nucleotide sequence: TGCGCCAGCAGCCTCGGACAGGGGTCTGGGGCCAACGTCCTGACTTTC.

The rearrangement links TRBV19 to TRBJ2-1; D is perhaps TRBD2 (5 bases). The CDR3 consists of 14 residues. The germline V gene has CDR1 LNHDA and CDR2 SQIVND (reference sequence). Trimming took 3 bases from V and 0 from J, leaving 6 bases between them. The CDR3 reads CASSIGSSYNEQFF. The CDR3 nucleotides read TGTGCCAGTAGTATTGGGAGCTCCTACAATGAGCAGTTCTTC.

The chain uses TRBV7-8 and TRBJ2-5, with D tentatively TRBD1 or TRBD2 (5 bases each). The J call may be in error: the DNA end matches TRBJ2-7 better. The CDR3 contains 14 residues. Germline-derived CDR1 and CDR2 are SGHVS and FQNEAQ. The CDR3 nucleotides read TGTGCCAGCAGCTTAAGGCAGGGACCCTACGAGCAGTACTTC. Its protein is CASSLRQGPYEQYF.

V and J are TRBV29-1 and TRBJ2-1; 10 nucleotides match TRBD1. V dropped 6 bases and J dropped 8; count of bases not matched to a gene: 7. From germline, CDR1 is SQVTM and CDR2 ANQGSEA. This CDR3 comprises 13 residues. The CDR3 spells CSVWDRGVYEQFF. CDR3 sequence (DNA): TGCAGCGTATGGGACAGGGGTGTATATGAGCAGTTCTTC.

CDR3 in DNA: TGCGCCAGCAGCATCGGGGACAGCTATTCTTTCTATGGCTACACCTTC. This translates into CASSIGDSYSFYGYTF. The rearrangement links TRBV5-1 to TRBJ1-2, with 7 bases lining up with TRBD1. This CDR3 comprises 16 residues. The V and J ends lost 4 bases and 4 bases, in that order; junction bases with no gene match: 13. Germline V lookup: CDR1 SGHRS, CDR2 YFSETQ.

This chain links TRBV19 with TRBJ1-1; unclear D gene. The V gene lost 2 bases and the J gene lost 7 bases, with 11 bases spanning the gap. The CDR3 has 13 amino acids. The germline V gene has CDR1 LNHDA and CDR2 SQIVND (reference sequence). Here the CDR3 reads CASSIIPRGEAFF. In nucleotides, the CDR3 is TGTGCCAGTAGTATAATCCCACGGGGTGAAGCTTTCTTT. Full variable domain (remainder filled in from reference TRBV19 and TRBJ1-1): DGGITQSPKYLFRKEGQNVTLSCEQNLNHDAMYWYRQDPGQGLRLIYYSQIVNDFQKGDIAEGYSVSREKKESFPLTVTSAQKNPTAFYLCASSIIPRGEAFFGQGTRLTVV.

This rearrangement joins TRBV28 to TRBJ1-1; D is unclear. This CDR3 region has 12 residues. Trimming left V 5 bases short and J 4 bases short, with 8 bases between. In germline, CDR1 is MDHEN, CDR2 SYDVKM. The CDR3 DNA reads TGTGCCAGCAGTGTTCGGGGCACTGAAGCTTTCTTT. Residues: CASSVRGTEAFF.

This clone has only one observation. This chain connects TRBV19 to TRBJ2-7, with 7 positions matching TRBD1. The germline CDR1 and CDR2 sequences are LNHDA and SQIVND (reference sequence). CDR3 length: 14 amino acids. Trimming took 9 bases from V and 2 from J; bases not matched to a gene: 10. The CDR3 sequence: CASSDRDPPYEQYF. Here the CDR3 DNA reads TGTGCCAGCAGTGACAGGGATCCTCCCTACGAGCAGTACTTC.

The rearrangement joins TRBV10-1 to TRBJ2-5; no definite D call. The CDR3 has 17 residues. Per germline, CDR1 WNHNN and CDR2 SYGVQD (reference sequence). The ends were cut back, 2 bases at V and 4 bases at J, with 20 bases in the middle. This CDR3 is CASSEGVRASDRETQYF. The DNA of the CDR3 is TGCGCCAGCAGTGAGGGGGTTAGGGCTTCGGATCGAGAGACCCAGTACTTC.

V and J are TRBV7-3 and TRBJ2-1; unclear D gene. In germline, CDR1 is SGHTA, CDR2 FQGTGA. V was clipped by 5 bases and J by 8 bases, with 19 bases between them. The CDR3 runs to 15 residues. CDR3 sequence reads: CASSPPPQEGHEQFF. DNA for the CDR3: TGTGCCAGCAGCCCACCCCCCCAAGAAGGGCATGAGCAGTTCTTC.

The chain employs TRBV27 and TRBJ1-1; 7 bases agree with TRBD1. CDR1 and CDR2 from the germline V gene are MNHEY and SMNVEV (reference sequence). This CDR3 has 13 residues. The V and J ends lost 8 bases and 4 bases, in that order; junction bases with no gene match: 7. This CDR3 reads CASQQGIGTEAFF. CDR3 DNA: TGTGCCAGCCAACAGGGGATAGGCACTGAAGCTTTCTTT.

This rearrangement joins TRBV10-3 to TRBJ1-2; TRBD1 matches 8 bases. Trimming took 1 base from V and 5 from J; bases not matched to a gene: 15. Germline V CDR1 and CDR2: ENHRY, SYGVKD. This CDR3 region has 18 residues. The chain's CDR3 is CAISEFFRTGTSGYGYTF. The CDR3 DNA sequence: TGTGCCATCAGTGAGTTTTTTAGGACAGGGACTAGTGGATATGGCTACACCTTC.

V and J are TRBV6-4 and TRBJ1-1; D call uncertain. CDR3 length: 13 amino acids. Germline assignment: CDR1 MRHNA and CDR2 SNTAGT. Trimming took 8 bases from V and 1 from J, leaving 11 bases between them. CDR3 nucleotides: TGTGCCAGCGCTTTGGAGGAGAACACTGAAGCTTTCTTT. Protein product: CASALEENTEAFF.

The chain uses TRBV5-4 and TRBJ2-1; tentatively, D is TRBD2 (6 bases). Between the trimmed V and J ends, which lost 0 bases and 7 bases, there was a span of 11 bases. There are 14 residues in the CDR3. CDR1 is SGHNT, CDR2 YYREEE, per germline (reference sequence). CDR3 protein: CASSLAGVWNEQFF. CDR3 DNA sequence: TGTGCCAGCAGCTTGGCGGGAGTATGGAATGAGCAGTTCTTC.

The chain's CDR3 is CASSEEGLSSGNTIYF. For the CDR3, the DNA is TGTGCCAGTAGTGAAGAGGGTTTAAGTTCTGGAAACACCATATATTTT. J is TRBJ1-3 and V is TRBV19; unclear D gene. This CDR3 comprises 16 residues. Germline V CDR1 and CDR2: LNHDA, SQIVND (reference sequence). Trimming stripped 5 bases from V and 1 base from J, with 15 bases between.

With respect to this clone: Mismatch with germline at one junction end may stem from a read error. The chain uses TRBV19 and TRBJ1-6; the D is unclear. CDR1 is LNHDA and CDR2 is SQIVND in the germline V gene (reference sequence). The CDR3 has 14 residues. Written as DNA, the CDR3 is TGTGCCAGTAGTTTAGAGGGAGATAATTCACCCCTCCACTTT. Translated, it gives CASSLEGDNSPLHF.

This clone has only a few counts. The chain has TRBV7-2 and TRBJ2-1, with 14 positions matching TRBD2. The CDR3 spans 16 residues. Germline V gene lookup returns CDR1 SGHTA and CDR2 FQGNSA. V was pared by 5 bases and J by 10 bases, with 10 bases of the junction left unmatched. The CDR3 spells CASSQTGTSGSWEQFF. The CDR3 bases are TGTGCCAGCAGCCAGACCGGGACTAGCGGGAGCTGGGAGCAGTTCTTC.

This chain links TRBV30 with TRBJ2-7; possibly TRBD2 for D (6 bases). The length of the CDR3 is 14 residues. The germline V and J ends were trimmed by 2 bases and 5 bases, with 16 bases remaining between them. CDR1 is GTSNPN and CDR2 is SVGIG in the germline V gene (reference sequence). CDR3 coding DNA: TGTGCCTGGAGTTTTGGGACTTTAGGCAACGAGCAGTACTTC. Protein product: CAWSFGTLGNEQYF.

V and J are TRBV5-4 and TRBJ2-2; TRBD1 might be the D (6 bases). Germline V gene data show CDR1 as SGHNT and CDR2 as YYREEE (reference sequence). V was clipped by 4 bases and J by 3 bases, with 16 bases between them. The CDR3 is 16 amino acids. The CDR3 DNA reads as TGTGCCAGCAGCCCGACAGGACCTTCGGACACCGGGGAGCTGTTTTTT. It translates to CASSPTGPSDTGELFF.

The CDR3 loop reads CASSLQGVVLETQYF. CDR3 DNA: TGTGCCAGCAGTTTACAAGGGGTGGTATTGGAGACCCAGTACTTC. V and J are TRBV27 and TRBJ2-5, with D tentatively TRBD1 (5 bases). Looked up from germline, CDR1 is MNHEY and CDR2 is SMNVEV (reference sequence). CDR3 length: 15 amino acids. V was shortened by 2 bases and J by 5 bases, with 15 bases between the two germline ends.

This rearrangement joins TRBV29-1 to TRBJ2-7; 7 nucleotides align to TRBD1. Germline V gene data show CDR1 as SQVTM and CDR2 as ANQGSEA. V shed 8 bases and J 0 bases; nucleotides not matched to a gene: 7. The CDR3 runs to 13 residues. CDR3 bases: TGCAGCTTCTTGGGACAGTCCTCCTACGAGCAGTACTTC. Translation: CSFLGQSSYEQYF.

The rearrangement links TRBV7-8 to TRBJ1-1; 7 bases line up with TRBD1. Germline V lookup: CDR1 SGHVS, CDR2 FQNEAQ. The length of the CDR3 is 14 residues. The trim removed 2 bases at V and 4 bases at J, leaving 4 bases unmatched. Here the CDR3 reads CASSLLGGITEAFF. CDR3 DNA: TGTGCCAGCAGCTTACTAGGGGGCATCACTGAAGCTTTCTTT.

CDR3 in DNA: TGTGCCAGCAGTTACAGAGGTCCCACTGAAGCTTTCTTT. It specifies CASSYRGPTEAFF. The V and J genes are TRBV6-5 and TRBJ1-1; D is unresolved. The germline CDR1 and CDR2 sequences are MNHEY and SVGAGI. CDR3 length: 13 residues. The ends were cut back, 2 bases at V and 4 bases at J, with 8 bases in the middle.

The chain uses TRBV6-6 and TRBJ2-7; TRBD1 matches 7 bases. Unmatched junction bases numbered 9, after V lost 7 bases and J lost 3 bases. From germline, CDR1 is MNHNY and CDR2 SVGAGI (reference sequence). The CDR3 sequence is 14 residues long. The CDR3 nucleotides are TGTGCCAGCACCTCTTACGGGGACAGCTACGAGCAGTACTTC. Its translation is CASTSYGDSYEQYF.

CDR3 nucleotide sequence: TGCGCCAGCAGCCCTAGGGCAGGGAGGGCCGGGGAGCTGTTTTTT. This gives the protein CASSPRAGRAGELFF. J is TRBJ2-2 and V is TRBV5-1; 7 bases fit TRBD2. J was trimmed by 6 bases and V by 4 bases; bases with no gene match: 9. Germline V gives CDR1 SGHRS, CDR2 YFSETQ. The CDR3 has 15 residues.